This section outlines one TCR beta chain sequence together with its context. Its antigen is currently unknown. Diagnoses were made from clinical symptoms, serum measures (thyroxine and TRAb), thyroid ultrasound and orbital computed tomography. Source material for PBMCs was less than 12 ml fresh peripheral blood. V was cut by 4 bases and J by 2 bases, with 6 bases left in between. From germline, CDR1 is LNHDA and CDR2 SQIVND (reference sequence). CDR3 length: 13 amino acids. Using RNA transcripts as the source, TCR beta CDR3 regions were amplified. The HTBI primer set was used in a first-round RT-PCR of the TCR CDR3. TCRdb reanalysed the multiplex PCR reads using MiXCR and keeps one entry per CDR3 protein. The data show roughly 290,000 distinct CDR3 sequences, approximately 15% seen once. This sample stems from a study of T cells in Graves' hyperthyroidism and ophthalmopathy. Study conclusions and caveats: Ophthalmopathy stood apart from stable hyperthyroidism in a 13 V-J model.

V and J are TRBV19 and TRBJ2-1; either TRBD1 or TRBD2 may fit D (5 bases each). The source material was blood. This clonotype was obtained from a middle-aged woman with Graves' hyperthyroidism. The CDR3 reads CASSRDAYNEQFF. CDR3 nucleotides: TGTGCCAGTAGTAGGGACGCCTACAATGAGCAGTTCTTC.